The 8 T cell receptor beta chains presented below share a single source sample, sequenced in a study of OX40 agonist ivuxolimab in advanced cancers. Profiled with immunoSEQ multiplex PCR; TCRdb holds only in-frame clones, not every one. The repertoire holds tens of thousands of clones, with approximately 86% as singletons. Sample: CD4+ or CD8+ T cells sorted from blood, taken in a trial of the OX40 agonist ivuxolimab. The receptors stem from an adult with an advanced solid tumor such as melanoma, head and neck, liver or kidney cancer.

V usage is TRBV14 and J usage is TRBJ2-1, with 8 bases identical to TRBD2. The CDR3 loop spans 15 amino acids. In germline, CDR1 is SGHDN, CDR2 FVKESK. Trimming cost V 2 bases and J 7 bases; bases outside gene matches: 7. The CDR3: CASSQRSGSINEQFF. For the CDR3, the DNA is TGTGCCAGCAGCCAACGAAGCGGGAGTATTAATGAGCAGTTCTTC.

The chain employs TRBV7-9 and TRBJ2-3; 9 nucleotides match TRBD2. CDR1 is SEHNR and CDR2 is FQNEAQ in the germline V gene (reference sequence). V was pared by 7 bases and J by 2 bases, with 4 bases of the junction left unmatched. This CDR3 is built from 14 residues. The CDR3 here is CASKERGDTDTQYF. In DNA, the CDR3 is TGTGCCAGCAAGGAGCGGGGGGACACAGATACGCAGTATTTT.

This rearrangement joins TRBV9 to TRBJ1-4, with D uncertain. This CDR3 comprises 12 residues. CDR1 SGDLS and CDR2 YYNGEE come from the germline V gene. Between the trimmed V and J ends, which lost 3 bases and 10 bases, there was a span of 10 bases. The CDR3 region has the DNA TGTGCCAGCAGCGGGCCCCTGACAAAACTGTTTTTT. It yields the protein CASSGPLTKLFF.

The chain has TRBV19 and TRBJ2-1, with TRBD2 as a possible D gene (5 bases). CDR3 length equals 14 residues. Trimming left V 4 bases short and J 4 bases short, with 11 bases between. Germline lookup yields CDR1 LNHDA and CDR2 SQIVND (reference sequence). DNA for the CDR3: TGTGCCAGTAGTACGGCTAGCCGATACAATGAGCAGTTCTTC. As protein: CASSTASRYNEQFF.

As to this clone: An end of the junction does not agree with germline; a read error may underlie this. The chain links TRBV7-7 to TRBJ2-5, with D possibly TRBD2 on 5 matching bases. This CDR3 contains 15 residues. Germline CDR1 is SSHAT and CDR2 is FNYEAQ (reference sequence). CDR3 sequence: CASSLAQRSQETQYF. The CDR3 DNA is TGTGCTAGCAGCTTAGCGCAGAGGAGCCAAGAGACCCAGTACTTC.

This clone was seen more than once but under ten times. This chain connects TRBV4-2 to TRBJ2-4; 7 nucleotides align to TRBD1. The CDR3 is 18 residues long. Trimming took 3 bases from V and 3 from J; bases not matched to a gene: 14. CDR1 is LGHNA and CDR2 is YNFKEQ in the germline V gene. Here the CDR3 reads CASSQAIQGFNGKNIQYF. The CDR3, as DNA: TGTGCCAGCAGCCAGGCGATACAGGGGTTTAATGGCAAAAACATTCAGTACTTC.

V usage is TRBV4-3 and J usage is TRBJ1-1; no definite D call. The germline V gene has CDR1 LGHNA and CDR2 YSLEER. Trimming removed 0 bases from V and 1 base from J, with 6 bases in between. This CDR3 has 14 amino acids. CDR3 in DNA: TGCGCCAGCAGCCAAGAGGGCAGGAACACTGAAGCTTTCTTT. Protein product: CASSQEGRNTEAFF.

This chain joins TRBV27 and TRBJ1-5; D is ambiguous. Germline V lookup: CDR1 MNHEY, CDR2 SMNVEV (reference sequence). V lost 4 bases to trimming and J lost 2 bases, with 9 bases between them. The CDR3 covers 14 residues. CDR3 loop: CASSYGSGNQPQHF. For the CDR3, the DNA is TGTGCCAGCAGTTACGGTAGCGGCAATCAGCCCCAGCATTTT.